This TCR beta chain was profiled in a study of spatial heterogeneity in lung cancer. Turning to the study itself: The study observed each unique TCR and UMI combination more than ten times on average in raw reads.

Germline V CDR1 and CDR2: SGHNT, YYREEE (reference sequence). V dropped 4 bases and J dropped 0 bases, with 8 bases sitting between them. The CDR3 has 15 amino acids. Time point of the sample: blood at routine non-recurrence follow-up after resection. Whole RNA, which was extracted from tumor, nontumor lung tissue or frozen PBMC, was sequenced without any cell sorting. All TCR cDNA molecules were individually tagged with a unique molecular identifier. Each CDR3 protein is one row after TCRdb ran MiXCR on the 5' RACE reads. Here the sample spans 25,000 or so distinct CDR3 sequences, approximately 6% being singletons.

The rearrangement links TRBV5-4 to TRBJ2-6; D gene uncertain. This receptor was obtained from a male donor with early-stage non-small cell lung cancer. The material sequenced was PBMCs, taken at follow-up. The CDR3 DNA sequence: TGTGCCAGCAGCCCAACGATCTCTGGGGCCAACGTCCTGACTTTC. Amino acid sequence: CASSPTISGANVLTF.